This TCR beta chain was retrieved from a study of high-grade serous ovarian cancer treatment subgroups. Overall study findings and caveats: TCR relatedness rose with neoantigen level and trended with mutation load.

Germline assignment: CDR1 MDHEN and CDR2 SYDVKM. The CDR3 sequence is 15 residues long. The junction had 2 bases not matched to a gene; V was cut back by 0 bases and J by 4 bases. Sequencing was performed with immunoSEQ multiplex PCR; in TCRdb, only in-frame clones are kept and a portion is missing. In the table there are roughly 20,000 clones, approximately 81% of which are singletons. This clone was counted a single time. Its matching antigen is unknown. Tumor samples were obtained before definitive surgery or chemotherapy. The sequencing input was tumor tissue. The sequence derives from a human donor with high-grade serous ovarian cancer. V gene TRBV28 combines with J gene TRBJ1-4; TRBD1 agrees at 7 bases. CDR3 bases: TGTGCCAGCAGTTTATGGACAGGGTATAATGAAAAACTGTTTTTT. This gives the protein CASSLWTGYNEKLFF.